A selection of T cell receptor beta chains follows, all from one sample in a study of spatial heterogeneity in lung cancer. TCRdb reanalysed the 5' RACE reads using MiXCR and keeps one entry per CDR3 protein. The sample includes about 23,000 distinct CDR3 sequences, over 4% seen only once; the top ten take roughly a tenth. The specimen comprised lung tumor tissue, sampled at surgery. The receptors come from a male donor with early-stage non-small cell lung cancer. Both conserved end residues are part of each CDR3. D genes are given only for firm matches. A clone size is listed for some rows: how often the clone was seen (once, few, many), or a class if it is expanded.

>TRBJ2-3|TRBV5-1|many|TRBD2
TGCGCCAGCAGCCCAGCGGGGGCCTACACAGATACGCAGTATTTT
CASSPAGAYTDTQYF
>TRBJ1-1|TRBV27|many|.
TGTGCCAGCAGGGTGGGGGTACAAGCTTTCTTT
CASRVGVQAFF
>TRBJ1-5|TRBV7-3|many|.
TGTGCCAGCAGCTTAAGGGCAGGACAGCCCCAGCATTTT
CASSLRAGQPQHF
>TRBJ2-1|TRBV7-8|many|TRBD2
TGTGCCAGCCGGGGGGGGCAATACAATGAGCAGTTCTTC
CASRGGQYNEQFF
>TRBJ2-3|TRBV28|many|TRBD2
TGTGCCAGCAGTCCCCTACTAGCGATCGACTCAGATACGCAGTATTTT
CASSPLLAIDSDTQYF
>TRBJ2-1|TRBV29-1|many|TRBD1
TGCAGCGTTGACAGGGACAGTCCTGAGCAGTTCTTC
CSVDRDSPEQFF
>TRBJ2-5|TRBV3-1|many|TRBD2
TGTGCCAGCCAAGCGGGGACCCGGGCGGAAGAGACCCAGTACTTC
CASQAGTRAEETQYF
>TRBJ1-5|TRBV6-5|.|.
TGTGCCAGCTCTCAGTCGGATAGCAATCAGCCCCAGCATTTT
CASSQSDSNQPQHF
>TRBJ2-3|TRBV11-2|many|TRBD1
TGTGCCAGCAGTCCGAACAGGGGGGATACGCAGTATTTT
CASSPNRGDTQYF
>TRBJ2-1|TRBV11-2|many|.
TGTGCCAGCAGCTTTTCCGGGGGCCTTGGCTCCTACAATGAGCAGTTCTTC
CASSFSGGLGSYNEQFF
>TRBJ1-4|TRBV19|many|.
TGTGCCAGTATGCGAAGAAACAGGAATAATGAAAAACTGTTTTTT
CASMRRNRNNEKLFF
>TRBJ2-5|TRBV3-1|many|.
TGTGCCAGCAGCCAAGCAGGTTTGGAGACCCAGTACTTC
CASSQAGLETQYF
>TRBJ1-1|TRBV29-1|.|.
TGCAGCGTTCCTATCGGGGGAGGCTTGAACACTGAAGCTTTCTTT
CSVPIGGGLNTEAFF
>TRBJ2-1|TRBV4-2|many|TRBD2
TGTGCCAGCAGCCAGGCCCGTGGCGGGGGGGCCGATGAGCAGTTCTTC
CASSQARGGGADEQFF
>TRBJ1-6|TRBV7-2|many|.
TGTGCCAGCAGCTCCCCGCCCTACGGCTCACCCCTCCACTTT
CASSSPPYGSPLHF
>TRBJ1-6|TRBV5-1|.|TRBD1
TGCGCCAGCAGCTCCCAGGGGGCCGATTCACCCCTCCACTTT
CASSSQGADSPLHF
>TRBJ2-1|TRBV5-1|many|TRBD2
TGCGCCAGCAGCTTGGCGGGCGGGAGCTCCAATGAGCAGTTCTTC
CASSLAGGSSNEQFF
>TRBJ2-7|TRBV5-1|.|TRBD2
TGCGCCAGCAGCGACCCCGGGGGGAGAGAGCAGTACTTC
CASSDPGGREQYF
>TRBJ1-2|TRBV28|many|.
TGTGCCAGCAGTACCATACGGACGGACCGCTATGGCTACACCTTC
CASSTIRTDRYGYTF
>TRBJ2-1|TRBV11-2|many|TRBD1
TGTGCCAGCAGACGACAGGGAAACTACAATGAGCAGTTCTTC
CASRRQGNYNEQFF
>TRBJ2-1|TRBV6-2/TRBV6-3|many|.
TGTGCCAGCAGTATTCCAACACCGAGGATCTTC
CASSIPTPRIF
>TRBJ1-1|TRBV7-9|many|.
TGTGCCAGCAGCTCCCCGGGGTCCAACACTGAAGCTTTCTTT
CASSSPGSNTEAFF
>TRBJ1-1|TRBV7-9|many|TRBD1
TGTGCCAGCAGCTTAGCGTGGGGACAGACGGACACTGAAGCTTTCTTT
CASSLAWGQTDTEAFF
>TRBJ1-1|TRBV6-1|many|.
TGTGCCAGCAGTGGAGGGAGGGACACTGAAGCTTTCTTT
CASSGGRDTEAFF
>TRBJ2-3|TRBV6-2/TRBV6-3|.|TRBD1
TGTGCCAGCAGGGGGACAGGGACAGATACGCAGTATTTT
CASRGTGTDTQYF
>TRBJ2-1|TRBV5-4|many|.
TGTGCCAGCAGCTCTTCCGGGACTCTCGGGTCCTACAATGAGCAGTTCTTC
CASSSSGTLGSYNEQFF
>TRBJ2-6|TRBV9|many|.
TGTGCCAGCAGCCCCAGTGGGGGGGCCAACGTCCTGACTTTC
CASSPSGGANVLTF
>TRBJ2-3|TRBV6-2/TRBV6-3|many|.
TGTGCCAGCAGTTCTCCCCGGACGCAGTATTTT
CASSSPRTQYF
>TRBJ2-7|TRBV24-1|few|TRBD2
TGTGCCACCAGTGACTGGACTAGTTCGGGGGAGCAGTACTTC
CATSDWTSSGEQYF
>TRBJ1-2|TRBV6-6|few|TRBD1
TGTGCCACACGACAGGGGGGAAGCGATGGCTACACCTTC
CATRQGGSDGYTF
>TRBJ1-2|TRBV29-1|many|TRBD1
TGCAGCGTGTTGACAGGGAATGGCTACACCTTC
CSVLTGNGYTF